This T cell receptor beta chain was sequenced in a study of T cells in localized non-small cell lung cancer. Method: immunoSEQ multiplex PCR; TCRdb's copy keeps in-frame clones and lacks some. The sample shows 1,500 to 2,000 clones, roughly 34% of them seen only once. The germline V and J ends were trimmed by 4 bases and 7 bases, with 11 bases remaining between them. In germline, CDR1 is MGHDK, CDR2 SYGVNS. The CDR3 length is 13 residues. The table lists this clone with a few counts. The sample consisted of lung tumor tissue, taken before any cancer treatment. The receptor comes from a woman aged 35-70 years with stage I squamous cell lung carcinoma. The chain combines TRBV25-1 with TRBJ2-1; D possibly corresponds to TRBD2 (5 bases). The CDR3 sequence is CASSGPGGNEQFF. For the CDR3, the DNA is TGTGCCAGCAGTGGCCCCGGCGGGAATGAGCAGTTCTTC.